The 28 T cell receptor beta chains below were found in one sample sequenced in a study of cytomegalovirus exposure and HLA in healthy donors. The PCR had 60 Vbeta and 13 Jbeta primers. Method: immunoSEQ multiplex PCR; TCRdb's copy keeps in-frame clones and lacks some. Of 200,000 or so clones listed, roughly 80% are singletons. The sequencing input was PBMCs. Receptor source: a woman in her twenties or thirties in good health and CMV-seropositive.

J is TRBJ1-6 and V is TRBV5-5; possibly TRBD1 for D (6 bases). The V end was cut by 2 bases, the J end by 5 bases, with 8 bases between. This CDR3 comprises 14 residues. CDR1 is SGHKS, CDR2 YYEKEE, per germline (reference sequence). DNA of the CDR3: TGTGCCAGCAGCTTTCAGGGGAATAATTCACCCCTCCACTTT. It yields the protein CASSFQGNNSPLHF.

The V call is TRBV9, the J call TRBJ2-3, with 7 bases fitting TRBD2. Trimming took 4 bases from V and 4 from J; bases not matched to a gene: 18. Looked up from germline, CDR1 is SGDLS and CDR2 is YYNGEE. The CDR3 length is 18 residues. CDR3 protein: CASSSVSFAGGMADTQYF. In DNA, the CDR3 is TGTGCCAGCAGCTCGGTGTCGTTCGCCGGGGGGATGGCAGATACGCAGTATTTT.

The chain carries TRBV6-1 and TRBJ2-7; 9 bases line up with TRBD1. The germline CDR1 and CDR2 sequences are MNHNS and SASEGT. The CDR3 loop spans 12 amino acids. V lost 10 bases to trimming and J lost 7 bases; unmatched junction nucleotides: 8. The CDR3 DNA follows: TGTGCCACCTTAAACAGGGGGCAGGAGCAGTACTTC. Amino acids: CATLNRGQEQYF.

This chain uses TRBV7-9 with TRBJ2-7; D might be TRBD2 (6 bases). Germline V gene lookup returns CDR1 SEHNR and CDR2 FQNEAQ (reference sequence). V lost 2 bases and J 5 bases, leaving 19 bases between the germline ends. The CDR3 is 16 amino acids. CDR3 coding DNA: TGTGCCAGCAGCTTAATTCCGGGAGAGGGTGCCCACGAGCAGTACTTC. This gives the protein CASSLIPGEGAHEQYF.

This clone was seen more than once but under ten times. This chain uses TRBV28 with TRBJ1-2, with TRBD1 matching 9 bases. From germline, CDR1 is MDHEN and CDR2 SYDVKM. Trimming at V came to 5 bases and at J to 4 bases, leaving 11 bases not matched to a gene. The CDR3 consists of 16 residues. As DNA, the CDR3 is TGTGCCAGCAGTCCCGGGGACAGGGCTGGTAGCTATGGCTACACCTTC. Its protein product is CASSPGDRAGSYGYTF.

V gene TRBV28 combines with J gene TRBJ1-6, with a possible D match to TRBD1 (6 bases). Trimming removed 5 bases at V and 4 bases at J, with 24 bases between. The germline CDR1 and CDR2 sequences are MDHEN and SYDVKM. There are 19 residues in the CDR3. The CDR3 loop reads CASSQASGKQGLYNSPLHF. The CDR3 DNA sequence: TGTGCCAGCAGTCAAGCTTCGGGAAAACAGGGACTATATAATTCACCCCTCCACTTT.

The CDR3 DNA follows: TGTGCCAGCAGCCCAGGACTCGAAGCGTATACGCAGTATTTT. It yields the protein CASSPGLEAYTQYF. The chain joins TRBV7-2 to TRBJ2-3; D is possibly TRBD2 (5 bases). Trimming removed 5 bases from V and 7 bases from J, with 16 bases in between. Germline V gene sequence: CDR1 SGHTA, CDR2 FQGNSA. The CDR3 contains 14 residues.

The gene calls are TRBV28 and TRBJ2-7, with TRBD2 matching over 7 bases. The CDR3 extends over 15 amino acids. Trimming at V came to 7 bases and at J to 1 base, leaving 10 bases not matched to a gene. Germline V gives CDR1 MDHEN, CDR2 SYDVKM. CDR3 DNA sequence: TGTGCCAGCACCCTGGGGGGAGGGCTGTCCTACGAGCAGTACTTC. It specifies CASTLGGGLSYEQYF.

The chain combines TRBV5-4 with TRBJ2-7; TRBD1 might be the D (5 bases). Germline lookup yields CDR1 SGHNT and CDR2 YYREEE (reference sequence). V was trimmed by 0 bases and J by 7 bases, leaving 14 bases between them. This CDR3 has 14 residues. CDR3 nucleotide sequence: TGTGCCAGCAGCTTGGCCGCCAGGGTGCCTGAGCAGTACTTC. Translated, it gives CASSLAARVPEQYF.

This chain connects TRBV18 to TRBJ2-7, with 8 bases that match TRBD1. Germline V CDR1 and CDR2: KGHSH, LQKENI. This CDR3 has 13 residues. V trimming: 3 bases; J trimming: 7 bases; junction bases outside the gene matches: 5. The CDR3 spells CASSPQGAGEQYF. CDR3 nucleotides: TGTGCCAGCTCACCCCAGGGGGCGGGGGAGCAGTACTTC.

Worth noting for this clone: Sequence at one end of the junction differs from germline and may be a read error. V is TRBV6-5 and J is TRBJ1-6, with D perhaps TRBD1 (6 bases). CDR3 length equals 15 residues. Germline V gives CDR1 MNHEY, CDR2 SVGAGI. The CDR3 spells CASGYSTGQVSPLHF. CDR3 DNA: TGTGCCAGCGGTTACTCCACAGGGCAAGTCTCACCCCTCCACTTT.

This CDR3 reads CASRRPTGEGETQYF. The DNA of the CDR3 is TGTGCCAGCAGGCGGCCGACAGGGGAGGGAGAGACCCAGTACTTC. This chain connects TRBV28 to TRBJ2-5, with a possible D match to TRBD1 (8 bases). V was shortened by 6 bases and J by 4 bases, with 18 bases between the two germline ends. CDR1 and CDR2 from the germline V gene are MDHEN and SYDVKM. This CDR3 has 15 amino acids.

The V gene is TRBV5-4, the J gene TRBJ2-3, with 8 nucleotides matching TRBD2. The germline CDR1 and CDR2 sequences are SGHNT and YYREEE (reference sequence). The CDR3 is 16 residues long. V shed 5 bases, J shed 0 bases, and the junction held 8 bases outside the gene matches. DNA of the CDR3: TGTGCCAGCAGGGGTGGACCTAGCGGGAGCACAGATACGCAGTATTTT. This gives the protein CASRGGPSGSTDTQYF. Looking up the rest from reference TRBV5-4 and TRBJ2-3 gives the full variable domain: ETGVTQSPTHLIKTRGQQVTLRCSSQSGHNTVSWYQQALGQGPQFIFQYYREEENGRGNFPPRFSGLQFPNYSSELNVNALELDDSALYLCASRGGPSGSTDTQYFGPGTRLTVL.

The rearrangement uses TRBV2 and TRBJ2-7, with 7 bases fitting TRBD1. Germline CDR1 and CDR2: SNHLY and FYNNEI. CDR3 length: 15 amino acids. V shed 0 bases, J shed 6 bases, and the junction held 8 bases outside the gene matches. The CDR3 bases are TGTGCCAGCAGTGAAGCAGGGGGCCTTGGAGGCGAGCAGTACTTC. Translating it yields CASSEAGGLGGEQYF.

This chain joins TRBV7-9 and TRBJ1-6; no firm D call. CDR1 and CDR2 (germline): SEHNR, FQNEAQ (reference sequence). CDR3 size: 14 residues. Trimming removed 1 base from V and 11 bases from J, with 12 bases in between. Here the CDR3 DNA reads TGTGCCAGCAGCTTAGAAGGAGAGGTGGCACCCCTCCACTTT. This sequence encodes CASSLEGEVAPLHF.

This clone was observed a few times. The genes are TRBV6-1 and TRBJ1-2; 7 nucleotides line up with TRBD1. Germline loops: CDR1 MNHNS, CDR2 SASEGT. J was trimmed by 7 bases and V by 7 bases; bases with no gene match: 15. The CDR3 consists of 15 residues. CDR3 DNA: TGTGCCAGCAATCCAACACCGGGACAGACGACTGGCTACACCTTC. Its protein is CASNPTPGQTTGYTF.

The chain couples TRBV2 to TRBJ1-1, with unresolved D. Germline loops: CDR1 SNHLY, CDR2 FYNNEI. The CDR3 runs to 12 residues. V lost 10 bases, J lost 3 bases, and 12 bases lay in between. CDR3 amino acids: CATQFGYTEAFF. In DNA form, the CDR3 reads TGTGCCACTCAGTTCGGGTACACTGAAGCTTTCTTT.

CDR3: CASSHLKQGAANEKLFF. CDR3 DNA: TGCGCCAGCAGCCACCTAAAACAGGGGGCGGCTAATGAAAAACTGTTTTTT. This sequence joins TRBV4-3 and TRBJ1-4, with 9 bases matching TRBD1. V was clipped by 3 bases and J by 3 bases; unmatched bases: 8. Looked up from germline, CDR1 is LGHNA and CDR2 is YSLEER. The CDR3 loop spans 17 amino acids.

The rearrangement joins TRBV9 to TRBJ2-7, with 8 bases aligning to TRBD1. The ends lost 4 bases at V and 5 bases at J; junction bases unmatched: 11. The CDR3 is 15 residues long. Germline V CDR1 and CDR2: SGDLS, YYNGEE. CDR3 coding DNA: TGTGCCAGCAGCCCCACGAGACAGGGGTACCACGAGCAGTACTTC. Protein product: CASSPTRQGYHEQYF.

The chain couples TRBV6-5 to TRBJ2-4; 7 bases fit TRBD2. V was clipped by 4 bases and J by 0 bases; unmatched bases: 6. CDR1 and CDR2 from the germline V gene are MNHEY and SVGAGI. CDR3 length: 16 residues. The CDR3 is CASSLFGGSAKNIQYF. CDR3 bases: TGTGCCAGCAGTTTGTTCGGGGGGTCAGCCAAAAACATTCAGTACTTC.

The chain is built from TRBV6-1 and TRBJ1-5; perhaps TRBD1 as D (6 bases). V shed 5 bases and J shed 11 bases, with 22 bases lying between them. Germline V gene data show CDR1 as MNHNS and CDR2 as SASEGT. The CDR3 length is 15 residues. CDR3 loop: CASSTPIQGARTQHF. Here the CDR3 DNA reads TGTGCCAGCAGTACACCTATACAGGGAGCAAGGACCCAGCATTTT.

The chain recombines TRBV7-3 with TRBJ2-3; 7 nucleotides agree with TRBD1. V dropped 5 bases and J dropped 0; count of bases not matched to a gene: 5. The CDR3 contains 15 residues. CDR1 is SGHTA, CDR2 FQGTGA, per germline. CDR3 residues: CASSPTGTSTDTQYF. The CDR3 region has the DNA TGTGCCAGCAGCCCGACAGGGACAAGCACAGATACGCAGTATTTT.

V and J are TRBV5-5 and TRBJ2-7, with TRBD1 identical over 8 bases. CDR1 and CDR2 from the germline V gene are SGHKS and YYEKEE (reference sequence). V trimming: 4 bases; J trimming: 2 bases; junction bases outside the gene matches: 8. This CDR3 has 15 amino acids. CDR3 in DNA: TGTGCCAGCAGCCCGATTGGACAGGGTCCCTACGAGCAGTACTTC. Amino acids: CASSPIGQGPYEQYF.

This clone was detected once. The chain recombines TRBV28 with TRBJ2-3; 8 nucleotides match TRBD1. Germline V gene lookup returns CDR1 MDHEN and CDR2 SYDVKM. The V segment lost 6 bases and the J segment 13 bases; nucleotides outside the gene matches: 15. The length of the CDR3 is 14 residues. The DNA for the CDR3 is TGTGCCAGCAGCTCGGACAGGGAGCTTAAGAATAAGTATTTT. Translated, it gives CASSSDRELKNKYF.

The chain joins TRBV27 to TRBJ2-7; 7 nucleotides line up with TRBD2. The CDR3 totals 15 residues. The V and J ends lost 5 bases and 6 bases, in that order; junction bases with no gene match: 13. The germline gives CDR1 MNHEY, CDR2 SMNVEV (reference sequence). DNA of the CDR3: TGTGCCAGCAGTGCCTCCAGGGCGGGAGAGGGCGAGCAGTACTTC. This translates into CASSASRAGEGEQYF.

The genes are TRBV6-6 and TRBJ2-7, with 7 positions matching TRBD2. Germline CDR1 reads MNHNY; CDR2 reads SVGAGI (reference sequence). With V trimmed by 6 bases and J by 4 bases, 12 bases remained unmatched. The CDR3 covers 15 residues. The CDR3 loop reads CASSSDIGRSYEQYF. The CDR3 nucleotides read TGTGCCAGCAGCTCAGATATCGGGAGGAGTTACGAGCAGTACTTC.

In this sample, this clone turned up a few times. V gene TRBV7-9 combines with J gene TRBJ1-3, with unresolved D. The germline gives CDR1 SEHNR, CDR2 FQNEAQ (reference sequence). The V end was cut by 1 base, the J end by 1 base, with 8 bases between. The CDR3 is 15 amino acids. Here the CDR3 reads CASSLEHGSGNTIYF. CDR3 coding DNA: TGTGCCAGCAGCTTAGAGCACGGTTCTGGAAACACCATATATTTT.

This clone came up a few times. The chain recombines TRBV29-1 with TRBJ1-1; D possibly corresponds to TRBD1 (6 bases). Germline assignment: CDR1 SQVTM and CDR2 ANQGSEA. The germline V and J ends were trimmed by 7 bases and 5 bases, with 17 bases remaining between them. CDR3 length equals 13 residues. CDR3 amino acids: CSARAGAETEAFF. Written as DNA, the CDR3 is TGCAGCGCCAGAGCAGGGGCGGAGACTGAAGCTTTCTTT.